This TCR beta chain stems from a study of patients and donors after allogeneic stem cell transplantation. MiXCR was run by TCRdb on the RT-PCR reads, yielding one entry per CDR3 protein. Of 87,000 or so distinct CDR3 sequences listed, roughly 4.9% are singletons. This clonotype was picked up many times. Sequenced input: blood, either unsorted or a sorted T cell fraction (not recorded which). The source is a human donor who was either an allogeneic HSCT recipient or a stem cell or donor lymphocyte infusion donor (not recorded which). It is not recorded whose cells these are; they may come from a transplant donor.

CDR3 amino acids: CASSQVRSSYNEQFF. The DNA of the CDR3 is TGTGCCAGCAGCCAAGTCCGGAGCTCCTACAATGAGCAGTTCTTC. The chain carries TRBV4-2 and TRBJ2-1; D is ambiguous. Per the germline V gene, CDR1 is LGHNA and CDR2 is YNFKEQ. V was pared by 1 base and J by 0 bases, with 7 bases between. CDR3 length equals 15 residues.